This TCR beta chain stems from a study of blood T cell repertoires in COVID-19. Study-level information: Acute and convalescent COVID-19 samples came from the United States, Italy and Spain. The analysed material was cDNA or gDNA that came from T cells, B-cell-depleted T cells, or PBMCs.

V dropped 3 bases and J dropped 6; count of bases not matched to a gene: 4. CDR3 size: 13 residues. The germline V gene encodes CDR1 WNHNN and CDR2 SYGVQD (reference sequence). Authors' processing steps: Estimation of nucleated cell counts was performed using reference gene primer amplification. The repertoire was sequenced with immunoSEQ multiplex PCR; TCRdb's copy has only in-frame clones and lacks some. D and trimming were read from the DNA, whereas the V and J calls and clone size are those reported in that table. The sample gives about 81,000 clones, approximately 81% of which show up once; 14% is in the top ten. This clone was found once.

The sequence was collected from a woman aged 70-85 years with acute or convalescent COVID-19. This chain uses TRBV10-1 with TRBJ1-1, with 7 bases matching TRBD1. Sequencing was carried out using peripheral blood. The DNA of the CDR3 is TGCGCCAGCAGTGATCGAGGGGGCTCTGAAGCTTTCTTT. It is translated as CASSDRGGSEAFF.